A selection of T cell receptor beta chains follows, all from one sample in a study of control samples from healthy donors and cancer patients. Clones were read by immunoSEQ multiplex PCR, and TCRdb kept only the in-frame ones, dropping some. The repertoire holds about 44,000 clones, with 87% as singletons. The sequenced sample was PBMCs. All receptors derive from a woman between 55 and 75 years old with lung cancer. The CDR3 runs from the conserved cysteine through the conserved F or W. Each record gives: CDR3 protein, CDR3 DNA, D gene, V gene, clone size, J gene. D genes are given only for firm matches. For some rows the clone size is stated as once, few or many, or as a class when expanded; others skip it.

CDR3: CAWDFGTSGYNEQFF
DNA: TGTGCCTGGGATTTCGGAACTAGCGGATACAATGAGCAGTTCTTC
D: TRBD2
V: TRBV30
size: -
J: TRBJ2-1

CDR3: CASKAGTDYSNQPQHF
DNA: TGTGCCAGTAAGGCGGGGACAGATTATAGCAATCAGCCCCAGCATTTT
D: TRBD1
V: TRBV19
size: -
J: TRBJ1-5

CDR3: CATTPRTQYF
DNA: TGTGCCACTACTCCGCGTACGCAGTATTTT
D: -
V: TRBV24-1
size: -
J: TRBJ2-3

CDR3: CASSFLGLAGHNEQFF
DNA: TGTGCCAGCAGCTTTTTGGGACTAGCGGGTCACAATGAGCAGTTCTTC
D: TRBD2
V: TRBV7-9
size: -
J: TRBJ2-1

CDR3: CATSDPGPLGTGELFF
DNA: TGTGCCACCAGTGACCCGGGTCCCCTAGGCACCGGGGAGCTGTTTTTT
D: -
V: TRBV24-1
size: -
J: TRBJ2-2

CDR3: CASSFPGSDTQYF
DNA: TGTGCCAGCAGTTTTCCGGGGTCAGATACGCAGTATTTT
D: -
V: TRBV27
size: -
J: TRBJ2-3

CDR3: CASSQVQGARGYGYTF
DNA: TGTGCCAGCAGCCAAGTCCAGGGGGCGCGGGGCTATGGCTACACCTTC
D: TRBD1
V: TRBV3-1/TRBV3-2
size: -
J: TRBJ1-2

CDR3: CASTSQRGRDYGYTF
DNA: TGTGCCAGCACTTCTCAGCGGGGCAGAGACTATGGCTACACCTTC
D: -
V: TRBV13
size: -
J: TRBJ1-2

CDR3: CASSQLAGGASYEQYF
DNA: TGTGCCAGCAGCCAATTAGCGGGAGGCGCGTCCTACGAGCAGTACTTC
D: TRBD2
V: TRBV3-1/TRBV3-2
size: -
J: TRBJ2-7

CDR3: CASSLGGQRYNEQFF
DNA: TGTGCCAGCAGCCTAGGGGGACAGCGGTACAATGAGCAGTTCTTC
D: TRBD1
V: TRBV28
size: -
J: TRBJ2-1

CDR3: CVRRPEPPGGYTF
DNA: TGTGTCAGAAGGCCAGAACCCCCCGGTGGCTACACCTTC
D: -
V: TRBV7-5
size: few
J: TRBJ1-2

CDR3: CASSFTSGKGTDTQYF
DNA: TGTGCCAGCAGCTTCACGAGCGGGAAGGGCACAGATACGCAGTATTTT
D: TRBD2
V: TRBV7-2
size: -
J: TRBJ2-3

CDR3: CASSKGRYNEQFF
DNA: TGTGCCAGCAGCAAGGGGCGATACAATGAGCAGTTCTTC
D: -
V: TRBV7-7
size: -
J: TRBJ2-1

CDR3: CATSGSRLADLQRQFF
DNA: TGTGCCACCAGTGGTAGCCGACTAGCGGACCTACAAAGGCAGTTCTTC
D: TRBD2
V: TRBV24-1
size: -
J: TRBJ2-1

CDR3: CASSLYLGLGGYTF
DNA: TGTGCCAGCAGCTTGTACCTCGGTTTGGGTGGCTACACCTTC
D: -
V: TRBV7-2
size: -
J: TRBJ1-2

CDR3: CAWSLTRNTGELFF
DNA: TGTGCCTGGAGTCTAACTAGAAACACCGGGGAGCTGTTTTTT
D: -
V: TRBV30
size: -
J: TRBJ2-2

CDR3: CASSQDPGQGYEQYF
DNA: TGCGCCAGCAGCCAGGATCCGGGACAGGGCTACGAGCAGTACTTC
D: TRBD1
V: TRBV5-1
size: -
J: TRBJ2-7

CDR3: CASSSSYYNEQFF
DNA: TGTGCCAGCAGCTCATCCTACTACAATGAGCAGTTCTTC
D: -
V: TRBV7-2
size: -
J: TRBJ2-1

CDR3: CAWRSTANTEAFF
DNA: TGTGCCTGGAGGTCGACGGCGAACACTGAAGCTTTCTTT
D: -
V: TRBV30
size: once
J: TRBJ1-1

CDR3: CASSPSGGGTEAFF
DNA: TGTGCCAGCAGCCCTTCAGGGGGTGGCACTGAAGCTTTCTTT
D: TRBD1
V: TRBV7-9
size: -
J: TRBJ1-1

CDR3: CASSIIGERDEQFF
DNA: TGTGCCAGTAGTATCATTGGAGAACGGGATGAGCAGTTCTTC
D: -
V: TRBV19
size: -
J: TRBJ2-1

CDR3: CASSQLTGAYEQYF
DNA: TGCGCCAGCAGCCAATTAACAGGGGCCTACGAGCAGTACTTC
D: TRBD1
V: TRBV4-1
size: -
J: TRBJ2-7

CDR3: CASIGTAYGYTF
DNA: TGTGCCAGCATTGGGACGGCCTATGGCTACACCTTC
D: -
V: TRBV2
size: -
J: TRBJ1-2

CDR3: CASSEQGAGAFF
DNA: TGTGCCAGCAGCGAACAGGGGGCTGGAGCTTTCTTT
D: TRBD1
V: TRBV7-3
size: once
J: TRBJ1-1

CDR3: CASSYPTGDGYTF
DNA: TGTGCCAGCAGTTACCCGACAGGGGATGGCTACACCTTC
D: TRBD1
V: TRBV6-2/TRBV6-3
size: once
J: TRBJ1-2

CDR3: CASSLEMWQEAFF
DNA: TGTGCCAGCAGCTTGGAGATGTGGCAGGAAGCTTTCTTT
D: -
V: TRBV5-4
size: -
J: TRBJ1-1

CDR3: CASSRLRITEAFF
DNA: TGCGCCAGCAGTCGCTTGAGGATCACTGAAGCTTTCTTT
D: -
V: TRBV4-3
size: -
J: TRBJ1-1

CDR3: CASSARTGTGLMNTEAFF
DNA: TGTGCCAGCAGTGCCCGAACCGGGACAGGGCTCATGAACACTGAAGCTTTCTTT
D: TRBD1
V: TRBV28
size: once
J: TRBJ1-1

CDR3: CASSLVSGAYEQYF
DNA: TGTGCCAGCAGCTTAGTCTCGGGGGCCTACGAGCAGTACTTC
D: -
V: TRBV11-3
size: -
J: TRBJ2-7

CDR3: CASSVAILDGETQYF
DNA: TGTGCCAGCAGCGTAGCTATTCTAGATGGGGAGACCCAGTACTTC
D: -
V: TRBV9
size: -
J: TRBJ2-5

CDR3: CASSEVLNGHQPQHF
DNA: TGTGCCAGCAGTGAAGTGCTCAATGGGCATCAGCCCCAGCATTTT
D: -
V: TRBV6-1
size: -
J: TRBJ1-5

CDR3: CASSFTVTEAFF
DNA: TGTGCCAGCAGTTTTACGGTGACTGAAGCTTTCTTT
D: -
V: TRBV12-3/TRBV12-4
size: -
J: TRBJ1-1

CDR3: CSASRDRGYNEQFF
DNA: TGCAGTGCTAGTCGGGACAGGGGTTACAATGAGCAGTTCTTC
D: TRBD1
V: TRBV20-1
size: -
J: TRBJ2-1

CDR3: CASRLAGPSYNEQFF
DNA: TGTGCCAGCAGATTAGCGGGACCTTCCTACAATGAGCAGTTCTTC
D: TRBD2
V: TRBV6-5
size: -
J: TRBJ2-1

CDR3: CASSQDTTAYGGYTF
DNA: TGTGCCAGCAGCCAAGATACCACGGCCTATGGTGGCTACACCTTC
D: -
V: TRBV4-2
size: -
J: TRBJ1-2

CDR3: CASMVDEQFF
DNA: TGTGCCAGCATGGTGGATGAGCAGTTCTTC
D: -
V: TRBV2
size: -
J: TRBJ2-1

CDR3: CASSFSGPPQETQYF
DNA: TGTGCCAGCAGTTTTTCGGGACCCCCACAAGAGACCCAGTACTTC
D: -
V: TRBV28
size: -
J: TRBJ2-5

CDR3: CAWSVQFGTSGRANTGELFF
DNA: TGTGCCTGGAGTGTACAATTTGGGACTAGCGGGAGGGCGAACACCGGGGAGCTGTTTTTT
D: TRBD2
V: TRBV30
size: -
J: TRBJ2-2

CDR3: CARKDPKGNEQYF
DNA: TGTGCCAGGAAAGACCCTAAGGGCAACGAGCAGTACTTC
D: -
V: TRBV12-3/TRBV12-4
size: -
J: TRBJ2-7

CDR3: CASSDSSLREYGYQPQHF
DNA: TGTGCCAGCAGTGACTCGTCCTTGAGGGAGTATGGGTATCAGCCCCAGCATTTT
D: -
V: TRBV6-4
size: -
J: TRBJ1-5

CDR3: CASSPWTGGFGYNSPLHF
DNA: TGTGCCAGCAGTCCGTGGACAGGGGGTTTTGGCTATAATTCACCCCTCCACTTT
D: TRBD1
V: TRBV27
size: -
J: TRBJ1-6

CDR3: CASSPRAGGREETQYF
DNA: TGTGCCAGCAGCCCGCGAGCGGGAGGGCGGGAAGAGACCCAGTACTTC
D: TRBD2
V: TRBV3-1/TRBV3-2
size: -
J: TRBJ2-5

CDR3: CACRGDPGYGYTF
DNA: TGTGCCTGCCGGGGGGATCCCGGCTATGGCTACACCTTC
D: -
V: TRBV6-5
size: once
J: TRBJ1-2

CDR3: CASSVAGVGNTGELFF
DNA: TGTGCCAGCAGCGTAGCGGGAGTCGGGAACACCGGGGAGCTGTTTTTT
D: -
V: TRBV9
size: -
J: TRBJ2-2

CDR3: CASSSGQATYEQYF
DNA: TGCGCCAGCAGCTCGGGACAGGCCACCTACGAGCAGTACTTC
D: TRBD1
V: TRBV5-1
size: -
J: TRBJ2-7

CDR3: CASSIEPGGTDTQYF
DNA: TGCGCCAGCAGTATTGAGCCAGGGGGAACAGATACGCAGTATTTT
D: TRBD1
V: TRBV5-1
size: -
J: TRBJ2-3

CDR3: CASSLPHFYEQYF
DNA: TGTGCCAGCAGCCTACCTCATTTCTACGAGCAGTACTTC
D: -
V: TRBV21-1
size: -
J: TRBJ2-7

CDR3: CASSPLAGVMNEQFF
DNA: TGTGCCAGTAGTCCACTAGCGGGAGTTATGAATGAGCAGTTCTTC
D: TRBD2
V: TRBV19
size: -
J: TRBJ2-1

CDR3: CASSQDPQGTNVLTF
DNA: TGCGCCAGCAGCCAAGATCCACAGGGCACCAACGTCCTGACTTTC
D: -
V: TRBV4-1
size: -
J: TRBJ2-6

CDR3: CASSTPGYNEQFF
DNA: TGTGCCAGCAGCACGCCGGGTTACAATGAGCAGTTCTTC
D: -
V: TRBV9
size: -
J: TRBJ2-1

CDR3: CASSQGESYNYGYTF
DNA: TGTGCCAGCAGCCAAGGAGAGAGCTATAACTATGGCTACACCTTC
D: -
V: TRBV3-1/TRBV3-2
size: once
J: TRBJ1-2

CDR3: CASSPEMNTEAFF
DNA: TGTGCCAGCAGCCCCGAAATGAACACTGAAGCTTTCTTT
D: -
V: TRBV5-4
size: -
J: TRBJ1-1

CDR3: CASSKPLAGDPTQETQYF
DNA: TGTGCCAGCAGCAAACCTTTAGCGGGAGATCCGACCCAAGAGACCCAGTACTTC
D: -
V: TRBV21-1
size: once
J: TRBJ2-5